These 23 T cell receptor beta chains were sequenced from one sample in a study of T-cell memory formation after mild COVID-19. TCRdb redid the calling of the 5' RACE reads with MiXCR, one entry per CDR3 protein. This table has approximately 180,000 distinct CDR3 sequences, 16% appearing once. Sequencing input: PBMCs or a T cell subset sorted from them (not recorded which). These receptors were obtained from an adult woman who had mild COVID-19 (a few samples of this study predate the infection). Cell type and time point are not known.

DNA for the CDR3: TGTGCCAGCGGACATCTTAACACTGAAGCTTTCTTT. Translation gives CASGHLNTEAFF. The chain uses TRBV6-1 and TRBJ1-1, with D perhaps TRBD1 (5 bases). The germline gives CDR1 MNHNS, CDR2 SASEGT. This CDR3 comprises 12 residues. Trimming pared 8 bases from V and 2 bases from J, leaving 9 bases between.

V is TRBV7-2 and J is TRBJ2-1, with 8 nucleotides matching TRBD2. J lost 0 bases, V lost 6 bases, and 7 bases had no gene match. There are 16 residues in the CDR3. Per germline, CDR1 SGHTA and CDR2 FQGNSA. The CDR3 nucleotides are TGTGCCAGCAGTTACAGCGGGACTAGCTCCTACAATGAGCAGTTCTTC. Translated, it gives CASSYSGTSSYNEQFF.

This clonotype was detected a few times. The chain uses TRBV18 and TRBJ2-4; 8 bases are shared with TRBD2. V shed 3 bases, J shed 7 bases, and the junction held 11 bases outside the gene matches. The CDR3 has 16 residues. Germline lookup yields CDR1 KGHSH and CDR2 LQKENI. CDR3 nucleotides: TGTGCCAGCTCACCCCCTCAGCGGGGGCGGGATAACATTCAGTACTTC. This translates into CASSPPQRGRDNIQYF.

This clonotype was seen only a few times. The rearrangement joins TRBV29-1 to TRBJ2-5; TRBD1 or TRBD2 may be the D gene (6 bases each). The CDR3 extends over 14 amino acids. Germline values: CDR1 SQVTM, CDR2 ANQGSEA. V gave up 7 bases and J gave up 2 bases, with 17 bases separating them. CDR3 coding DNA: TGCAGCGGGGGGGCCCTCGGAATTCAAGAGACCCAGTACTTC. This codes for CSGGALGIQETQYF. Variable domain in full (rest from reference TRBV29-1 and TRBJ2-5): SAVISQKPSRDICQRGTSLTIQCQVDSQVTMMFWYRQQPGQSLTLIATANQGSEATYESGFVIDKFPISRPNLTFSTLTVSNMSPEDSSIYLCSGGALGIQETQYFGPGTRLLVL.

This clonotype showed up just a few times. The rearrangement links TRBV7-2 to TRBJ1-2; maybe TRBD1 (6 bases). The V and J ends lost 8 bases and 5 bases respectively, with 18 bases between them. This CDR3 region has 14 residues. Germline loops: CDR1 SGHTA, CDR2 FQGNSA. This chain's CDR3 is CASGSGTTLYGYTF. CDR3 DNA: TGTGCCAGCGGATCCGGGACAACCCTTTATGGCTACACCTTC. Variable domain in full (rest from reference TRBV7-2 and TRBJ1-2): GAGVSQSPSNKVTEKGKDVELRCDPISGHTALYWYRQSLGQGLEFLIYFQGNSAPDKSGLPSDRFSAERTGGSVSTLTIQRTQQEDSAVYLCASGSGTTLYGYTFGSGTRLTVV.

In nucleotides, the CDR3 is TGTGCCAGCAGCGGCCGACTCAGCGGGAAGGTCCAAGAGACCCAGTACTTC. The encoded protein is CASSGRLSGKVQETQYF. This chain links TRBV7-2 with TRBJ2-5, with TRBD2 matching 7 bases. This CDR3 is 17 amino acids long. V gave up 5 bases and J gave up 1 base; unmatched junction bases: 13. In germline, CDR1 is SGHTA, CDR2 FQGNSA.

The chain has TRBV7-6 and TRBJ2-3; D not certain. The CDR3 contains 15 residues. Germline lookup yields CDR1 SGHVS and CDR2 FNYEAQ. Between the trimmed V and J ends, which lost 1 base and 2 bases, there was a span of 10 bases. The CDR3 region has the DNA TGTGCCAGCAGCTTAGGGGGTTTGACCACAGATACGCAGTATTTT. Residues: CASSLGGLTTDTQYF.

This clonotype was recorded a few times. The chain links TRBV15 to TRBJ2-3; 7 nucleotides match TRBD2. This CDR3 region has 15 residues. The J segment lost 4 bases and the V segment lost 0 bases, leaving 4 bases of the junction unmatched. Germline V gene data show CDR1 as LNHNV and CDR2 as YYDKDF (reference sequence). The CDR3 DNA follows: TGTGCCACCAGCAGAGATACCCTAGCGGCAGATACGCAGTATTTT. It is translated as CATSRDTLAADTQYF. The whole variable domain, filled in from reference TRBV15 and TRBJ2-3, reads DAMVIQNPRYQVTQFGKPVTLSCSQTLNHNVMYWYQQKSSQAPKLLFHYYDKDFNNEADTPDNFQSRRPNTSFCFLDIRSPGLGDTAMYLCATSRDTLAADTQYFGPGTRLTVL.

There are a few counts of this clonotype. Germline and junction disagree at one end, which may indicate a read error. V gene TRBV27 combines with J gene TRBJ2-6; a weak D match, TRBD1 (5 bases). Germline V gives CDR1 MNHEY, CDR2 SMNVEV (reference sequence). CDR3 length: 17 residues. This CDR3 reads CASSYQGYVSVANVLTF. In nucleotides, the CDR3 is TGTGCCAGCAGTTACCAGGGATATGTGTCTGTGGCCAACGTCCTGACTTTC.

This clonotype was found a few times. The chain joins TRBV6-5 to TRBJ2-3; a possible D gene is TRBD2 (6 bases). CDR1 and CDR2 from the germline V gene are MNHEY and SVGAGI. CDR3 size: 14 residues. V lost 6 bases to trimming and J lost 2 bases, with 12 bases between them. This CDR3 is CASRLTSSTDTQYF. CDR3 DNA: TGTGCCAGCAGACTGACTAGTTCCACAGATACGCAGTATTTT.

The chain carries TRBV5-1 and TRBJ2-7, with 14 nucleotides matching TRBD2. CDR1 is SGHRS and CDR2 is YFSETQ in the germline V gene. CDR3 length: 17 amino acids. Here the CDR3 reads CASSRGTSGGQPRTWVV. The CDR3 DNA follows: TGCGCCAGCAGCCGTGGGACTAGCGGGGGTCAACCTCGTACGTGGGTCGTC.

The chain links TRBV5-1 to TRBJ2-1; 8 bases are shared with TRBD1. The CDR3 length is 16 residues. CDR1 is SGHRS, CDR2 YFSETQ, per germline. With 0 bases clipped from V and 7 bases from J, the junction kept 9 bases outside the gene matches. CDR3 DNA: TGCGCCAGCAGCTTGGTGGCCGGGACAGGCTTTAATGAGCAGTTCTTC. Its translation: CASSLVAGTGFNEQFF.

This clonotype appeared a few times. V usage is TRBV20-1 and J usage is TRBJ2-1; 8 bases are shared with TRBD1. Looked up from germline, CDR1 is DFQATT and CDR2 is SNEGSKA (reference sequence). The junction had 4 bases not matched to a gene; V was cut back by 6 bases and J by 9 bases. The CDR3 covers 11 residues. The CDR3 DNA sequence: TGCAGTGCCGGACAGGGACGTGAGCAGTTCTTC. Amino acid sequence: CSAGQGREQFF.

This chain connects TRBV6-2 or TRBV6-3 to TRBJ2-1, with no clear D. The germline CDR1 and CDR2 sequences are MNHEY and SVGEGT. V gave up 0 bases and J gave up 4 bases, with 13 bases separating them. This CDR3 comprises 16 residues. In DNA, the CDR3 is TGTGCCAGCAGTTACTCGATCCTACGCTCGTACAATGAGCAGTTCTTC. This encodes CASSYSILRSYNEQFF.

In its sample, this clonotype ranks as medium-sized. This rearrangement joins TRBV29-1 to TRBJ1-2; D is ambiguous. Trimming removed 1 base at V and 8 bases at J, with 11 bases between. Germline V gene lookup returns CDR1 SQVTM and CDR2 ANQGSEA. This CDR3 has 12 residues. As DNA, the CDR3 is TGCAGCGTTGAAGCAAGCCCCGTCGGCTACACCTTC. Its translation is CSVEASPVGYTF.

This clonotype was seen a handful of times. V usage is TRBV18 and J usage is TRBJ2-5, with 8 bases fitting TRBD2. The germline CDR1 and CDR2 sequences are KGHSH and LQKENI. With 5 bases clipped from V and 0 bases from J, the junction kept 8 bases outside the gene matches. The CDR3 contains 16 residues. CDR3: CASSSGLAANQETQYF. CDR3 bases: TGTGCCAGCTCATCCGGACTAGCCGCCAACCAAGAGACCCAGTACTTC.

This clonotype occurred a few times. DNA of the CDR3: TGCAGCGTCGGGGGGACCAATGAGCAGTTCTTC. Translated, it gives CSVGGTNEQFF. V is TRBV29-1 and J is TRBJ2-1; 7 bases are a match to TRBD2. The CDR3 covers 11 residues. With 6 bases clipped from V and 6 bases from J, the junction kept 2 bases outside the gene matches. The germline gives CDR1 SQVTM, CDR2 ANQGSEA.

The rearrangement uses TRBV30 and TRBJ2-7, with D tentatively TRBD1 or TRBD2 (6 bases each). The CDR3 covers 14 residues. V was trimmed by 3 bases and J by 3 bases, leaving 15 bases between them. In germline, CDR1 is GTSNPN, CDR2 SVGIG (reference sequence). Here the CDR3 DNA reads TGTGCCTGGAGAAACGCCGGGGGCGGCTACGAGCAGTACTTC. Its translation is CAWRNAGGGYEQYF.

This clonotype was seen a handful of times. This rearrangement joins TRBV29-1 to TRBJ2-3, with 8 bases aligning to TRBD1. The CDR3 totals 13 residues. The junction had 4 bases not matched to a gene; V was cut back by 7 bases and J by 1 base. Germline CDR1 and CDR2: SQVTM and ANQGSEA. CDR3 protein: CSGKTGGTDTQYF. CDR3 sequence (DNA): TGCAGCGGCAAGACAGGGGGCACAGATACGCAGTATTTT.

The genes are TRBV19 and TRBJ1-3, with D perhaps matching TRBD1 (5 bases). The CDR3 contains 15 residues. Looked up from germline, CDR1 is LNHDA and CDR2 is SQIVND (reference sequence). Trimming took 3 bases from V and 2 from J, leaving 11 bases between them. CDR3 nucleotides: TGTGCCAGTAGTATTGGGACCAACCCTGGAAACACCATATATTTT. Translation: CASSIGTNPGNTIYF.

This clonotype was seen only once. The chain combines TRBV12-3 or TRBV12-4 with TRBJ1-5; D call uncertain. CDR3 length: 14 amino acids. The V and J ends lost 4 bases and 7 bases respectively, with 14 bases between them. For the CDR3, the DNA is TGTGCCAGCAGTTCCCCAGCTGCAGGACAGCCCCAGCATTTT. Protein sequence: CASSSPAAGQPQHF.

V usage is TRBV18 and J usage is TRBJ1-6, with D maybe TRBD1 (5 bases). With 4 bases removed from V and 6 bases from J, the gap between germline ends came to 10 bases. CDR1 KGHSH and CDR2 LQKENI come from the germline V gene. The CDR3 has 14 amino acids. The CDR3 loop reads CASSRDRVNSPLHF. The CDR3 region has the DNA TGTGCCAGCTCACGGGACCGGGTTAATTCACCCCTCCACTTT.

The rearrangement uses TRBV7-2 and TRBJ2-1; 7 bases are shared with TRBD2. This CDR3 has 18 amino acids. Unmatched junction bases numbered 18, after V lost 1 base and J lost 9 bases. CDR1 is SGHTA and CDR2 is FQGNSA in the germline V gene. The CDR3 loop reads CASSLVRLLRGREPEQFF. The DNA for the CDR3 is TGTGCCAGCAGCTTAGTACGGCTTCTCAGAGGGAGGGAGCCTGAGCAGTTCTTC.